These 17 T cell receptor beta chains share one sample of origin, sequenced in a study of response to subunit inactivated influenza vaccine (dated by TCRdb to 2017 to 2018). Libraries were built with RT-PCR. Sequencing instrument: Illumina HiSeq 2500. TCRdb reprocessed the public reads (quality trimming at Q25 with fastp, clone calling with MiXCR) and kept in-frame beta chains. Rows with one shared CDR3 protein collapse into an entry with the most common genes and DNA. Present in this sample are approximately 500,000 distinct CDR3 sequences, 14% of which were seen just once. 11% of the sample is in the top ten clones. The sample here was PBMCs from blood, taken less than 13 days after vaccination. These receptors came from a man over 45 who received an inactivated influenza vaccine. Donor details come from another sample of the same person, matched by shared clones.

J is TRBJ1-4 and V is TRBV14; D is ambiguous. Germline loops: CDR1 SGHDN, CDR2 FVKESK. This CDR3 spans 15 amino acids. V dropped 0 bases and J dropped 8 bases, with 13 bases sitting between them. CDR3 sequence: CASSQDSGVSEKLFF. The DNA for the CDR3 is TGTGCCAGCAGCCAAGATTCCGGGGTTAGCGAAAAACTGTTTTTT.

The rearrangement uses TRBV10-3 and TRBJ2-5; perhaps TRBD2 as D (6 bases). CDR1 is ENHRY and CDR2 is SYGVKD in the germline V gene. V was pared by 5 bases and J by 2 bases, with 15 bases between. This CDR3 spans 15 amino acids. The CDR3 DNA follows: TGTGCCATCAGTTCGCAAGAGGCGGGGCAAGAGACCCAGTACTTC. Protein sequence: CAISSQEAGQETQYF.

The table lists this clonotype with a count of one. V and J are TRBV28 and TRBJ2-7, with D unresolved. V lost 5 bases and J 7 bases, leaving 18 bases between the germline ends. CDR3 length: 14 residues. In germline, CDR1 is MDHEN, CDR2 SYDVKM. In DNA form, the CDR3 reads TGTGCCAGCAGTAGCCCCGACACGGCTGGGGAGCAGTACTTC. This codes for CASSSPDTAGEQYF.

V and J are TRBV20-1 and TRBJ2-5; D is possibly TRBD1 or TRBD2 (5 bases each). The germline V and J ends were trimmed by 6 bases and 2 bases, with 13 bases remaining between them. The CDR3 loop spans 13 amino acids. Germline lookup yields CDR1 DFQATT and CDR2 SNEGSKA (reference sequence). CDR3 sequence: CSATGRSQETQYF. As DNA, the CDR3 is TGCAGTGCGACGGGACGGTCGCAAGAGACCCAGTACTTC.

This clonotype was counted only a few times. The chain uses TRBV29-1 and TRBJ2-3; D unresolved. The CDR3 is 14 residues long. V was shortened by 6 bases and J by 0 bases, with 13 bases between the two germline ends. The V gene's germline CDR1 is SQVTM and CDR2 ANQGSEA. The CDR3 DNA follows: TGCAGCGTGGACGGACGAACTAGCACAGATACGCAGTATTTT. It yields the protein CSVDGRTSTDTQYF.

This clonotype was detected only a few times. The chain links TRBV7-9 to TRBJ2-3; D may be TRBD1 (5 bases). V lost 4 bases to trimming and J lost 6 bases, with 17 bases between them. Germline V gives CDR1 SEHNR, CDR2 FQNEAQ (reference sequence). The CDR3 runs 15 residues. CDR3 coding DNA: TGTGCCAGCAGCTGGGGCCCCACAATAGGGGATACGCAGTATTTT. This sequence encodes CASSWGPTIGDTQYF.

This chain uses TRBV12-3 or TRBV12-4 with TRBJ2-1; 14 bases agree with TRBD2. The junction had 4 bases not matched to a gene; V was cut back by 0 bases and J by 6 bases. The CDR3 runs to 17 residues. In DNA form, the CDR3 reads TGTGCCAGCAGTTTAGCTTGGGGGACTAGCGGGGGCAATGAGCAGTTCTTC. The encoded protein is CASSLAWGTSGGNEQFF.

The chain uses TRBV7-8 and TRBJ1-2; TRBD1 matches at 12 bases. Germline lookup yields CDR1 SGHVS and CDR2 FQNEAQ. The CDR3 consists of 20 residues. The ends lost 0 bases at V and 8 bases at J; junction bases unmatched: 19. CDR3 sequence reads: CASSLALYGTGGASISGYTF. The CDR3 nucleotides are TGTGCCAGCAGCTTAGCGCTTTATGGGACAGGGGGCGCCTCTATCAGCGGCTACACCTTC.

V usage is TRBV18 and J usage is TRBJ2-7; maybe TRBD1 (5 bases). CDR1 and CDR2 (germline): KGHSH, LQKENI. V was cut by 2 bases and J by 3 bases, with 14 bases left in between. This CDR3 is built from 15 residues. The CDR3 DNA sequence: TGTGCCAGCTCACCAGCAGGGTCAGCGCTCTACGAGCAGTACTTC. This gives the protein CASSPAGSALYEQYF.

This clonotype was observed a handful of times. Written as DNA, the CDR3 is TGCAGTGCTAGAGATGGGTCAGGGATGAACACTGAAGCTTTCTTT. Its protein is CSARDGSGMNTEAFF. The chain couples TRBV20-1 to TRBJ1-1, with D perhaps TRBD1 (5 bases). V lost 0 bases, J lost 0 bases, and 11 bases lay in between. Germline-derived CDR1 and CDR2 are DFQATT and SNEGSKA (reference sequence). The CDR3 runs 15 residues.

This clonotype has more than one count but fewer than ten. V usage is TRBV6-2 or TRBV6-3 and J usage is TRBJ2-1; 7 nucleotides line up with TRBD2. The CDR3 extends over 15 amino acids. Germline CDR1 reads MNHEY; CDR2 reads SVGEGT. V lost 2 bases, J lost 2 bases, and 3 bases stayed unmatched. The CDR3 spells CASSYMGGAYNEQFF. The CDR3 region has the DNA TGTGCCAGCAGTTACATGGGGGGGGCCTACAATGAGCAGTTCTTC.

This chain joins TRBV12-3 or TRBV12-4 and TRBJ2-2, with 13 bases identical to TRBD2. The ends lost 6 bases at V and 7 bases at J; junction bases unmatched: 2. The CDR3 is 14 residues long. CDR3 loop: CASRLAGGIGELFF. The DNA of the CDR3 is TGTGCCAGCAGACTAGCGGGAGGGATCGGGGAGCTGTTTTTT.

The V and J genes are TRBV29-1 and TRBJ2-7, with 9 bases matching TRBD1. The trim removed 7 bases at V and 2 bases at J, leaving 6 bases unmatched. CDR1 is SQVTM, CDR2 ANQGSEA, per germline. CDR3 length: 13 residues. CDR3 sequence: CSAAGTGTYEQYF. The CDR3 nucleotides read TGCAGCGCTGCCGGGACAGGGACCTACGAGCAGTACTTC.

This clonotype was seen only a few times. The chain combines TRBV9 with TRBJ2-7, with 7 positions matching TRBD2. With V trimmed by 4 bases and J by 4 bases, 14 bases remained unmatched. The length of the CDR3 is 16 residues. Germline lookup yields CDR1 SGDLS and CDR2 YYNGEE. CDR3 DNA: TGTGCCAGCAGCCCCAGAGTAGCTAGCGGATCGTACGAGCAGTACTTC. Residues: CASSPRVASGSYEQYF.

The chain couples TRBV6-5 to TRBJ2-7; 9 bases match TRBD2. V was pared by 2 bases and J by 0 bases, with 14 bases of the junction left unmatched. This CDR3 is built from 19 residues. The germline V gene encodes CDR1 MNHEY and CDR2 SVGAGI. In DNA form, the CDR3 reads TGTGCCAGCAGTTACCAGCCAGCGGGGGGATTTGGGCGCTCCTACGAGCAGTACTTC. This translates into CASSYQPAGGFGRSYEQYF.

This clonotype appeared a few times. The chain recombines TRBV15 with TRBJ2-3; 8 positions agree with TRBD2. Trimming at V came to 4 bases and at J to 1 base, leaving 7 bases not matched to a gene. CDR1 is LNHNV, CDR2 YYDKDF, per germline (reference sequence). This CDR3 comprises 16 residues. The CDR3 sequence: CATSKEKLAGTDTQYF. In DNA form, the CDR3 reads TGTGCCACCAGCAAAGAAAAACTAGCGGGCACAGATACGCAGTATTTT.

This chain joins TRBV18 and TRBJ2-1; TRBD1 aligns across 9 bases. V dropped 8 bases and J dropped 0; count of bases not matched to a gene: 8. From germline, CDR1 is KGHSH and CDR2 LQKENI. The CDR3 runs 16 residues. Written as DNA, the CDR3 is TGTGCCAGCCAACCCGGGACAGGGATCTCCTACAATGAGCAGTTCTTC. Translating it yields CASQPGTGISYNEQFF.